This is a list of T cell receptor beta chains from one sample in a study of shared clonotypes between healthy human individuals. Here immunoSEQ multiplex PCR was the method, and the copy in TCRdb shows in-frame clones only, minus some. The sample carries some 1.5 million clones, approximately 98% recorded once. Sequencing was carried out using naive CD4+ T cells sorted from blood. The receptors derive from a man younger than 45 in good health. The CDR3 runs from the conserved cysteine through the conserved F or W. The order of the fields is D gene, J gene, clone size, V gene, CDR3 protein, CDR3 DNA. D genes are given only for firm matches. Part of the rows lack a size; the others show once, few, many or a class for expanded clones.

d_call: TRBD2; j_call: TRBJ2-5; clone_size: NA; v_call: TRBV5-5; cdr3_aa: CASSFSAGGMETQYF; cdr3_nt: TGTGCCAGCAGCTTTTCTGCGGGAGGGATGGAGACCCAGTACTTC
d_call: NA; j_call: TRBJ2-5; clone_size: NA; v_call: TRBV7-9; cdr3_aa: CASSNQVETQYF; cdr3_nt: TGTGCCAGCAGCAACCAGGTGGAGACCCAGTACTTC
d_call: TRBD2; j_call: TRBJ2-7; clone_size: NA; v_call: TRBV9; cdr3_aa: CASSVDVSGSVQYF; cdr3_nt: TGTGCCAGCAGCGTAGACGTTAGCGGGTCGGTGCAGTACTTC
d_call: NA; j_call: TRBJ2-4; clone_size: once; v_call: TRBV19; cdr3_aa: CATGQLAKNIQYF; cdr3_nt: TGTGCCACCGGACAGCTAGCCAAAAACATTCAGTACTTC
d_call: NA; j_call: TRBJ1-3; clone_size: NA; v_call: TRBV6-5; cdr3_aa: CASSYSKTGGNTIYF; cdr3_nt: TGTGCCAGCAGTTACTCGAAGACTGGTGGAAACACCATATATTTT
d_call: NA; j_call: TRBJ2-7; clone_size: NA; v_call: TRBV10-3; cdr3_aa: CAINDGTYEQYF; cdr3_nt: TGTGCCATCAACGACGGGACCTACGAGCAGTACTTC
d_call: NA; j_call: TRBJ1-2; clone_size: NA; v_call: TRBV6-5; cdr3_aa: CASSRVLGGYGYTF; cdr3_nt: TGTGCCAGCAGTCGCGTACTCGGGGGATATGGCTACACCTTC
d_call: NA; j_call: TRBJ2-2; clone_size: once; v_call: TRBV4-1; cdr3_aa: CASSSVGLLKYTGELFF; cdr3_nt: TGCGCCAGCAGCTCCGTGGGTCTACTCAAATACACCGGGGAGCTGTTTTTT
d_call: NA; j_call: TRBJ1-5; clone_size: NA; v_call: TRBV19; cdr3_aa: CASRSRVGNQPQHF; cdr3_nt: TGTGCCAGTAGGAGCAGGGTTGGCAATCAGCCCCAGCATTTT
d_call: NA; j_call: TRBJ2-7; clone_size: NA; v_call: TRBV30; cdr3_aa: CAWSVSGAGQYF; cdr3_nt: TGTGCCTGGAGTGTATCAGGGGCGGGGCAGTACTTC
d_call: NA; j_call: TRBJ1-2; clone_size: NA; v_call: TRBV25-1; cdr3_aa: CASSGDGLQGSGYTF; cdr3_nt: TGTGCCAGCAGTGGGGACGGATTACAGGGTAGCGGCTACACCTTC
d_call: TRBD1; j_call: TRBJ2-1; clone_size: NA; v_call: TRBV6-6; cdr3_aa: CASSPGGSYNEQFF; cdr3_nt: TGTGCCAGCAGTCCAGGGGGCTCCTACAATGAGCAGTTCTTC
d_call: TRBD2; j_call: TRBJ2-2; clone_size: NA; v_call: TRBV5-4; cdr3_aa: CASSLGGRGNTGELFF; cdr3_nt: TGTGCCAGCAGCTTGGGCGGGAGGGGTAACACCGGGGAGCTGTTTTTT
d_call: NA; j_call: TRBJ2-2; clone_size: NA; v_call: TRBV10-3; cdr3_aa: CASHAERSTGELFF; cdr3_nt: TGTGCCAGCCACGCGGAACGGAGTACCGGGGAGCTGTTTTTT
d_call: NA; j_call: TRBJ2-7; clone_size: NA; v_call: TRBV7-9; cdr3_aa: CASSFVASGLEFFYEQYF; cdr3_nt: TGTGCCAGCAGCTTCGTCGCGTCAGGACTCGAATTTTTTTACGAGCAGTACTTC
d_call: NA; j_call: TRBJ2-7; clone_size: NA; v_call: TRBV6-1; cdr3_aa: CASSRESSYEQYF; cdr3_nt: TGTGCCAGCAGTAGAGAATCCTCCTACGAGCAGTACTTC
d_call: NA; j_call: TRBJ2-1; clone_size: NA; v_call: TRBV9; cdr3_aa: CASSVEGHNEQFF; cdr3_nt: TGTGCCAGCAGCGTAGAGGGGCACAATGAGCAGTTCTTC
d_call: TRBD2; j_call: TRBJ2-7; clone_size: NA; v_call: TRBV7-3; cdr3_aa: CASSPLGGGTYEQYF; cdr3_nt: TGTGCCAGCAGCCCATTGGGGGGAGGGACCTACGAGCAGTACTTC
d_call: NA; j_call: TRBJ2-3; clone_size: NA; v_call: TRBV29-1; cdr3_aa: CSVGQAQADTQYF; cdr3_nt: TGCAGCGTTGGACAAGCCCAGGCAGATACGCAGTATTTT
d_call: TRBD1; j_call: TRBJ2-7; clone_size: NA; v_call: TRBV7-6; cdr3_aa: CASSPGNRGTYEQYF; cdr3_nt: TGTGCCAGCAGCCCCGGTAACAGGGGAACCTACGAGCAGTACTTC
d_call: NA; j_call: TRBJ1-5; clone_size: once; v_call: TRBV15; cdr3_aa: CATSRGSGKINQPQHF; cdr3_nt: TGTGCCACCAGCAGAGGATCAGGGAAAATAAATCAGCCCCAGCATTTT
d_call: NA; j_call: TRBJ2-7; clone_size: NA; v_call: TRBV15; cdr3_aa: CATSNEKGPSYEQYF; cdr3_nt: TGTGCCACCAGCAACGAGAAGGGGCCCTCCTACGAGCAGTACTTC
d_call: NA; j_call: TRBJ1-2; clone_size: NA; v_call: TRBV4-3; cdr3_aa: CASSQDGANYGYTF; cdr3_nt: TGCGCCAGCAGCCAAGACGGGGCTAACTATGGCTACACCTTC
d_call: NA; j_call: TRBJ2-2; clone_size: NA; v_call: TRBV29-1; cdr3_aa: CSVEAAGELFF; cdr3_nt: TGCAGCGTTGAAGCAGCCGGGGAGCTGTTTTTT
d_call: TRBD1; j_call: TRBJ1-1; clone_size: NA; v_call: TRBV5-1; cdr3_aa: CASRRDRGHTEAFF; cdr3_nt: TGCGCCAGCAGGAGGGACAGGGGGCACACTGAAGCTTTCTTT
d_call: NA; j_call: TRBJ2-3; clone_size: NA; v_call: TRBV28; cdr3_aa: CASSSSGTDTQYF; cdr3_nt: TGTGCCAGCAGTTCTAGCGGCACAGATACGCAGTATTTT